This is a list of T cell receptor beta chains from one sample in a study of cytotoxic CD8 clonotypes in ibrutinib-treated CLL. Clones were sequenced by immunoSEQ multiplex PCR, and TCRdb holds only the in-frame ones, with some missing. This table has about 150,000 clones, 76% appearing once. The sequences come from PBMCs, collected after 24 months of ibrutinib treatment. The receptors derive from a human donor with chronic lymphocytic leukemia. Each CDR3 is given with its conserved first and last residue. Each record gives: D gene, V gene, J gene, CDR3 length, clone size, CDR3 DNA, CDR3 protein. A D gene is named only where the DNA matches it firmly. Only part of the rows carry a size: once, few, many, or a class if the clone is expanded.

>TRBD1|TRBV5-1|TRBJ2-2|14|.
TGCGCCAGCAGCCCAGGACAGGGGTTCGGGGAGCTGTTTTTT
CASSPGQGFGELFF
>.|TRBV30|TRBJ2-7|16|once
TGTGCCTGGAGGTCAGGAAAGACCCAACAGGGTGGGGAGCAGTACTTC
CAWRSGKTQQGGEQYF
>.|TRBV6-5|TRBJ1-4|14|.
TGTGCCAGCAGTTACTCGCAGGGAGGTGAAAAACTGTTTTTT
CASSYSQGGEKLFF
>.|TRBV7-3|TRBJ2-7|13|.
TGTGCCAGCAGCCCCCAAGGGGGGAACGAGCAGTACTTC
CASSPQGGNEQYF
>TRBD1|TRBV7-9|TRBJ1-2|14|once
TGTGCCAGCAGCTTAGCAGGGGGCGACTATGGCTACACCTTC
CASSLAGGDYGYTF
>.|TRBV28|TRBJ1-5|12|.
TGTGCCAGCAGTTTATATGGTCAGCCCCAGCATTTT
CASSLYGQPQHF
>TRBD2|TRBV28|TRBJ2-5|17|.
TGTGCCAGCAGTTTATTGGCCCCGTTGGCGGGGGAAGAGACCCAGTACTTC
CASSLLAPLAGEETQYF
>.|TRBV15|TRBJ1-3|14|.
TGTGCCACCAGCAGAGACAGGGCCCGGAACACCATATATTTT
CATSRDRARNTIYF
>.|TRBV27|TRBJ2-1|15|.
TGTGCCAGCCGCCGGGAGCGGAGGCTCTACAATGAGCAGTTCTTC
CASRRERRLYNEQFF
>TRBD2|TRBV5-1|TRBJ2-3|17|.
TGCGCCAGCAGCCCCCAAACCGGGACTAGCGGCTCAGATACGCAGTATTTT
CASSPQTGTSGSDTQYF
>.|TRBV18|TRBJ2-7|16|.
TGTGCCAGCTCACCCCGGGGACCCCCGGAGTCCTACGAGCAGTACTTC
CASSPRGPPESYEQYF
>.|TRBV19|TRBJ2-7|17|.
TGTGCCAGTAGCCTCACCAAGGGTGGAGAGGGCTCCTACGAGCAGTACTTC
CASSLTKGGEGSYEQYF
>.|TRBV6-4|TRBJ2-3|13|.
TGTGCCAGCAGCCCCGGGGTGAGAGATACGCAGTATTTT
CASSPGVRDTQYF
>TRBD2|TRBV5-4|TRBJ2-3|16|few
TGTGCCAGCAGCTCCCCGACTAGCGGATCCACAGATACGCAGTATTTT
CASSSPTSGSTDTQYF
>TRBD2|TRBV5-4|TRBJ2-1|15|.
TGTGCCAGCAGCCACGGGACTAGCGGGGCGAATGGGCAGTTCTTC
CASSHGTSGANGQFF
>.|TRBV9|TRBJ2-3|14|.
TGTGCCAGCAGCCCCCGCCTGCACACAGATACGCAGTATTTT
CASSPRLHTDTQYF
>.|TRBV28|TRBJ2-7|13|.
TGTGCCAGCAGTTTACAGGGACCCTACGAGCAGTACTTC
CASSLQGPYEQYF
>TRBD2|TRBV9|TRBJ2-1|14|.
TGTGCCAGCAGCCCCCGGACTAGATTCGATGAGCAGTTCTTC
CASSPRTRFDEQFF
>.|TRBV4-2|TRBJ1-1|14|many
TGTGCCAGCAGCCGTGTAGACAAGGACACTGAAGCTTTCTTT
CASSRVDKDTEAFF
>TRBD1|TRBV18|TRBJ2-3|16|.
TGTGCCAGCTCATCCCGACAGGGGGCGAGCACAGATACGCAGTATTTT
CASSSRQGASTDTQYF
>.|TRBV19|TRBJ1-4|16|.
TGTGCCAGTAGTATCGTCGGGCTTGGCGTGAATGAAAAACTGTTTTTT
CASSIVGLGVNEKLFF
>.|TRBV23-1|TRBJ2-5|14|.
TGCGCCAGCACCCGAAGGGGGAGTCAAGAGACCCAGTACTTC
CASTRRGSQETQYF
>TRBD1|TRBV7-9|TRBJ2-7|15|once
TGTGCCAGCAGCTTGCCCCAGGGGGCGACCTACGAGCAGTACTTC
CASSLPQGATYEQYF